Below, 17 T cell receptor beta chains from the same sample are listed, as sequenced in a study of cytomegalovirus exposure and HLA in healthy donors. With 60 Vbeta and 13 Jbeta primers, the PCR was carried out. The method was immunoSEQ multiplex PCR; TCRdb's version includes in-frame clones alone and lacks a portion of them. The profile shows 35,000 to 45,000 clones, around 73% of them singletons. The sample consisted of PBMCs. The receptors were gathered from a woman in her twenties or thirties in good health and CMV-seronegative.

The V call is TRBV4-2, the J call TRBJ2-5; no firm D call. Germline values: CDR1 LGHNA, CDR2 YNFKEQ. This CDR3 is built from 13 residues. With 0 bases removed from V and 4 bases from J, the gap between germline ends came to 6 bases. CDR3 coding DNA: TGTGCCAGCAGCCAAGATCACGGAGAGACCCAGTACTTC. Translation: CASSQDHGETQYF.

The chain recombines TRBV7-2 with TRBJ1-2, with a weak D call TRBD1 (5 bases). Trimming took 8 bases from V and 5 from J, leaving 15 bases between them. This CDR3 spans 13 amino acids. CDR1 is SGHTA and CDR2 is FQGNSA in the germline V gene. Written as DNA, the CDR3 is TGTGCCAGCTCCAGGGAACCTCTTTATGGCTACACCTTC. This codes for CASSREPLYGYTF.

The rearrangement joins TRBV5-1 to TRBJ1-5; D is perhaps TRBD1 (6 bases). V was shortened by 0 bases and J by 6 bases, with 10 bases between the two germline ends. The germline gives CDR1 SGHRS, CDR2 YFSETQ. The CDR3 runs 14 residues. The CDR3 nucleotides read TGCGCCAGCAGCTTGGATACAGGGATTCAGCCCCAGCATTTT. Its protein product is CASSLDTGIQPQHF.

A few counts support this clone. The J gene is TRBJ2-5, the V gene TRBV6-1; 9 bases align to TRBD1. The CDR3 covers 13 residues. J lost 5 bases, V lost 8 bases, and 6 bases had no gene match. From germline, CDR1 is MNHNS and CDR2 SASEGT. CDR3 DNA sequence: TGTGCCAGCGAGACAGGGGGGCGGGAGACCCAGTACTTC. Translating gives CASETGGRETQYF.

This sequence joins TRBV5-1 and TRBJ1-2; possibly TRBD1 for D (5 bases). This CDR3 region has 15 residues. Germline-derived CDR1 and CDR2 are SGHRS and YFSETQ. V lost 4 bases and J 2 bases, leaving 15 bases between the germline ends. The CDR3 nucleotides are TGCGCCAGCAGCCCCGCCAGGGATTTGAACTATGGCTACACCTTC. It encodes CASSPARDLNYGYTF. Drawing the rest from reference TRBV5-1 and TRBJ1-2, the complete variable domain is KAGVTQTPRYLIKTRGQQVTLSCSPISGHRSVSWYQQTPGQGLQFLFEYFSETQRNKGNFPGRFSGRQFSNSRSEMNVSTLELGDSALYLCASSPARDLNYGYTFGSGTRLTVV.

The chain employs TRBV28 and TRBJ1-4; 7 positions agree with TRBD1. V lost 5 bases, J lost 5 bases, and 8 bases stayed unmatched. The germline V gene encodes CDR1 MDHEN and CDR2 SYDVKM. The length of the CDR3 is 15 residues. CDR3 sequence: CASSQGGGGNEKLFF. The CDR3 region has the DNA TGTGCCAGCAGTCAGGGGGGCGGTGGGAATGAAAAACTGTTTTTT.

The chain recombines TRBV6-4 with TRBJ2-1; a weak D match, TRBD1 (6 bases). There are 14 residues in the CDR3. CDR1 and CDR2 from the germline V gene are MRHNA and SNTAGT. The germline V and J ends were trimmed by 6 bases and 9 bases, with 18 bases remaining between them. CDR3 region: CASRALGDTGEQFF. The CDR3 DNA sequence: TGTGCCAGCAGAGCTCTAGGGGACACCGGTGAGCAGTTCTTC.

The rearrangement uses TRBV10-2 and TRBJ2-1; 7 positions agree with TRBD2. V trimming: 7 bases; J trimming: 2 bases; junction bases outside the gene matches: 5. This CDR3 has 14 amino acids. CDR1 and CDR2 from the germline V gene are WSHSY and SAAADI. The CDR3 sequence is CASKQRDPYNEQFF. The DNA of the CDR3 is TGCGCCAGCAAACAGCGGGACCCCTACAATGAGCAGTTCTTC.

The V gene is TRBV7-9, the J gene TRBJ1-4; D is undetermined. The ends were cut back, 2 bases at V and 7 bases at J, with 5 bases in the middle. This CDR3 spans 12 amino acids. CDR1 and CDR2 from the germline V gene are SEHNR and FQNEAQ (reference sequence). CDR3 protein: CASSLFSEKLFF. The DNA for the CDR3 is TGTGCCAGCAGCTTATTCTCTGAAAAACTGTTTTTT.

CDR3: CASSLLAGGDEQFF. DNA of the CDR3: TGTGCCAGCAGCTTGCTAGCGGGAGGCGATGAGCAGTTCTTC. The chain carries TRBV7-6 and TRBJ2-1; 11 bases align to TRBD2. CDR1 is SGHVS and CDR2 is FNYEAQ in the germline V gene. There are 14 residues in the CDR3. J was trimmed by 8 bases and V by 3 bases; bases with no gene match: 3.

V gene TRBV5-6 combines with J gene TRBJ1-2, with TRBD1 matching over 7 bases. From germline, CDR1 is SGHDT and CDR2 YYEEEE. The trim removed 4 bases at V and 4 bases at J, leaving 1 base unmatched. CDR3 length: 12 amino acids. This CDR3 is CASSRDSYGYTF. In DNA form, the CDR3 reads TGTGCCAGCAGCCGGGACAGCTATGGCTACACCTTC.

V usage is TRBV6-5 and J usage is TRBJ2-3; D is unresolved. Germline V gene lookup returns CDR1 MNHEY and CDR2 SVGAGI. The CDR3 extends over 15 amino acids. Trimming took off 1 base at V and 2 bases at J, with 10 bases between the two ends. This chain's CDR3 is CASSYLTANTDTQYF. DNA of the CDR3: TGTGCCAGCAGTTACTTAACAGCTAACACAGATACGCAGTATTTT.

The V and J genes are TRBV7-6 and TRBJ1-6, with TRBD1 as a possible D gene (5 bases). Germline CDR1 and CDR2: SGHVS and FNYEAQ. Deletions cut 5 bases from V and 0 bases from J, with 11 bases between. The CDR3 sequence is 16 residues long. The chain's CDR3 is CASSLQASSYNSPLHF. The CDR3 nucleotides are TGTGCCAGCAGCCTACAGGCCAGCTCCTATAATTCACCCCTCCACTTT.

This clone has more than one count but fewer than ten. This rearrangement joins TRBV19 to TRBJ2-3, with D unresolved. Germline lookup yields CDR1 LNHDA and CDR2 SQIVND (reference sequence). Trimming removed 0 bases from V and 6 bases from J, with 13 bases in between. This CDR3 contains 15 residues. Written as DNA, the CDR3 is TGTGCCAGTAGTATAGATGGGCTATCATTCGATACGCAGTATTTT. Translating gives CASSIDGLSFDTQYF.

This rearrangement joins TRBV6-6 to TRBJ2-7; D unresolved. CDR3 size: 14 residues. Per the germline V gene, CDR1 is MNHNY and CDR2 is SVGAGI (reference sequence). The V end was cut by 0 bases, the J end by 4 bases, with 10 bases between. CDR3 DNA: TGTGCCAGCAGTTACTCGGAGCAGAATTACGAGCAGTACTTC. It specifies CASSYSEQNYEQYF.

This clone was recorded a few times. The rearrangement links TRBV5-6 to TRBJ2-5, with 13 bases matching TRBD2. The V gene end was trimmed by 4 bases and the J gene end by 1 base; junction bases not matched to a gene: 7. In germline, CDR1 is SGHDT, CDR2 YYEEEE. The CDR3 spans 17 residues. CDR3 bases: TGTGCCAGCAGCCCAGGACTAGCGGGAGCCTCCCAAGAGACCCAGTACTTC. As protein: CASSPGLAGASQETQYF.

The V gene is TRBV4-1, the J gene TRBJ2-7; tentative D call: TRBD1 (5 bases). CDR3 size: 15 residues. V lost 2 bases and J lost 2, with 13 bases in between. Germline CDR1 MGHRA, CDR2 YSYEKL. CDR3 coding DNA: TGCGCCAGCAGCCAAATACAGGATTCCACCTACGAGCAGTACTTC. Its translation: CASSQIQDSTYEQYF.